This is a list of T cell receptor beta chains from one sample in a study of T-cell reconstitution after alpha-beta-depleted transplantation in children. MiXCR, applied by TCRdb to the PCR reads, yields one record per CDR3 protein. The sample holds 580,000 or so distinct CDR3 sequences; 23% are singletons and the top ten take approximately 14%. The sample was PBMCs, mostly from graft donor cells, taken 360 days after TCRalphabeta/CD19-depleted stem cell transplant. These receptor sequences come from a boy younger than two who had a stem cell transplant for acute myeloid leukemia, so the T cells may come from the graft donor. Both conserved end residues are part of each CDR3.

V: TRBV12-3/TRBV12-4
J: TRBJ1-2
CDR3: CASSLGRAGYTF

V: TRBV12-3/TRBV12-4
J: TRBJ2-7
CDR3: CASSRQRPLFSYEQYF

V: TRBV20-1
J: TRBJ2-7
CDR3: CSATLGFIEQYF

V: TRBV7-9
J: TRBJ1-4
CDR3: CASSPPEDEKLFF

V: TRBV9
J: TRBJ1-3
CDR3: CASSASRVSGNTIYF

V: TRBV7-9
J: TRBJ2-1
CDR3: CASIPRAGQSYNEQFF

V: TRBV9
J: TRBJ2-1
CDR3: CASSVGGSDEQFF

V: TRBV12-3/TRBV12-4
J: TRBJ2-2
CDR3: CASSFRGLDTGELFF

V: TRBV7-2
J: TRBJ1-1
CDR3: CASSSTVQDTEAFF

V: TRBV5-1
J: TRBJ2-7
CDR3: CASSLARDRVTYEQYF

V: TRBV12-3/TRBV12-4
J: TRBJ1-1
CDR3: CASSYRQYAFF

V: TRBV2
J: TRBJ1-2
CDR3: CASSPGQGFGGYTF

V: TRBV5-8
J: TRBJ2-1
CDR3: CASSFRGQYNEQFF

V: TRBV15
J: TRBJ2-7
CDR3: CATSRDPTVSYEQYF

V: TRBV15
J: TRBJ2-3
CDR3: CATSRIPYTDTQYF

V: TRBV6-5
J: TRBJ1-4
CDR3: CASSYGKGREKLFF

V: TRBV20-1
J: TRBJ2-7
CDR3: CSARDVGKWAYEQYF

V: TRBV5-5
J: TRBJ1-5
CDR3: CASSLHPAPTQPQHF

V: TRBV20-1
J: TRBJ1-2
CDR3: CSARDWDPTAGYGYTF

V: TRBV7-9
J: TRBJ1-1
CDR3: CASSLSDTEAFF

V: TRBV5-1
J: TRBJ2-3
CDR3: CASRTSGTGGPDTQYF

V: TRBV5-6
J: TRBJ2-1
CDR3: CASSHVNPRANEQFF